The present T cell receptor (beta chain) was sequenced within a study of Ad26.COV2.S vaccination and SARS-CoV-2 variants. The sample's treatment: roughly 19 received Ad26.COV2.S at low or high dose, single or two shots; several received placebo; per-sample allocation not given. Sampling was done on day 63 after the first vaccine or placebo injection. This person who donated was an adult of 18-55 years in Boston. CDR1 and CDR2 (germline): SNHLY, FYNNEI. The V and J ends lost 3 bases and 2 bases respectively, with 5 bases between them. This CDR3 comprises 13 residues. Generated by immunoSEQ multiplex PCR, the TCRdb table keeps only in-frame clones and is missing some. The table records a few hundred thousand clones, roughly 85% of them present only once.

The receptor was isolated from a person between 18 and 65 years old who received the Ad26.COV2.S COVID-19 vaccine or a placebo. The chain is built from TRBV2 and TRBJ1-3, with D hard to call. The specimen was peripheral blood, collected in a trial of Ad26.COV2.S vaccine versus placebo. CDR3 loop: CASSDRPGNTIYF. DNA for the CDR3: TGTGCCAGCAGTGACCGTCCTGGAAACACCATATATTTT.